This TCR beta chain was identified during a study of CD8 T cells in Susac syndrome. CDR1 and CDR2 (germline): SGDLS, YYNGEE. The length of the CDR3 is 14 residues. Trimming removed 0 bases at V and 3 bases at J, with 9 bases between. Reverse transcription of about 0.5 to 1 ug RNA used random hexamers. TCRdb re-analysed the immunoSEQ multiplex PCR reads in MiXCR, keeping a single row per CDR3 protein. The sample has around 180,000 distinct CDR3 sequences, 90% to 95% seen once. TCR beta sequences were obtained from blood CD8+ and CD4+ T cells. The multiple sclerosis controls, all treatment-naive patients, had relapsing-remitting disease that was stable or active. The authors negatively isolated CD8+ and CD4+ T cells and FACS-enriched TEMRA cells.

The sequencing input was CD8+ T cells from PBMCs. This clonotype was sampled from a human donor with multiple sclerosis. V is TRBV9 and J is TRBJ2-5; either TRBD1 or TRBD2 may fit D (5 bases each). This CDR3 reads CASSVVGGEETQYF. CDR3 sequence (DNA): TGTGCCAGCAGCGTAGTTGGGGGAGAAGAGACCCAGTACTTC.